This T cell receptor (beta chain) originates from a study of cytomegalovirus exposure and HLA in healthy donors. PCR was performed using 60 Vbeta and 13 Jbeta primers. Produced via immunoSEQ multiplex PCR; TCRdb's table is partial and in-frame only. Among approximately 81,000 clones listed, roughly 70% were seen once. Germline V gives CDR1 MNHNS, CDR2 SASEGT. Trimming shortened V by 2 bases and J by 2 bases, and 9 bases separated the two germline ends. This CDR3 has 14 amino acids. This sequence originates from a man aged 40-55 years in good health and CMV-seropositive. The sample taken for sequencing was PBMCs. J is TRBJ2-5 and V is TRBV6-1; D may be TRBD1 (6 bases). The CDR3 region is CASSEYRAQETQYF. CDR3 nucleotide sequence: TGTGCCAGCAGTGAATACAGGGCGCAAGAGACCCAGTACTTC.